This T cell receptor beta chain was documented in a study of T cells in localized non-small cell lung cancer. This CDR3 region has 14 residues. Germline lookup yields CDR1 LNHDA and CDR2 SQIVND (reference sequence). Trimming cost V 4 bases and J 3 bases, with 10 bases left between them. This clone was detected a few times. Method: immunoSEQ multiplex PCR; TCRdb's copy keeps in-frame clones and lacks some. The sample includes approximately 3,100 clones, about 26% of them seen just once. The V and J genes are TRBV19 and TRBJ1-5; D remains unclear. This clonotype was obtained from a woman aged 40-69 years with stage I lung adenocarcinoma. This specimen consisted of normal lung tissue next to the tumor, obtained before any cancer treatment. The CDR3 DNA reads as TGTGCCAGTAGTAACTCCGGAGCCAATCAGCCCCAGCATTTT. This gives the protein CASSNSGANQPQHF.